This T cell receptor beta chain was retrieved from a study of T cell repertoires in cytomegalovirus infection. For the study at large: The public TCR beta signatures pointed to both CMV infection and matching HLA type.

TCRdb recomputed calls from the reads with MiXCR, one row per CDR3 protein. The table records hundreds of thousands of distinct CDR3 sequences, approximately 30% of them present only once. Comments on this clonotype: What it recognizes is unknown.

This CDR3 contains 15 residues. Trimming took off 0 bases at V and 0 bases at J, with 9 bases between the two ends. Per the germline V gene, CDR1 is SGHRS and CDR2 is YFSETQ. Notes on the study in general: There were carriers of CMV plus the relevant HLA, and cumulative public TCR beta family frequency identified them. CMV-specific TCR beta clonotypes restricted by HLA-C dominated the ex vivo response.

The TCR was taken from a human donor in good health (CMV status not recorded). Some clones in this sample may be carry-over from other donors' samples. Source: cultured CD8+ T cells from PBMCs, taken from culture after CMV antigen stimulation. The chain uses TRBV5-1 and TRBJ1-2; D gene ambiguous. This CDR3 reads CASSLVVGSNYGYTF. The CDR3 nucleotides read TGCGCCAGCAGCTTGGTGGTCGGTTCTAACTATGGCTACACCTTC.